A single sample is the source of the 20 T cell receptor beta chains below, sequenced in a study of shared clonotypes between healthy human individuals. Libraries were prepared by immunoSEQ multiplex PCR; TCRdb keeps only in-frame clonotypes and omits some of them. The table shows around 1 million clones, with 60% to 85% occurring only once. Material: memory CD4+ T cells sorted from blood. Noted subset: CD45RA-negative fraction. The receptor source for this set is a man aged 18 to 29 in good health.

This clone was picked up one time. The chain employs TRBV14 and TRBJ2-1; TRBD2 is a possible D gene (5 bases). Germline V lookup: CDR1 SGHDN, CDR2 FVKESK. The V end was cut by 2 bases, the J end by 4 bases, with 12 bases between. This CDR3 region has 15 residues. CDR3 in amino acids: CASSQLGGFYNEQFF. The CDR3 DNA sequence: TGTGCCAGCAGCCAACTCGGCGGGTTTTACAATGAGCAGTTCTTC.

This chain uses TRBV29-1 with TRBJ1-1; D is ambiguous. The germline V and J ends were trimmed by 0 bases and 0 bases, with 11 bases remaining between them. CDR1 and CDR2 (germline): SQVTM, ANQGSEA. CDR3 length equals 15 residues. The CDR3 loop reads CSVEEKSGLNTEAFF. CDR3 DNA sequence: TGCAGCGTTGAAGAAAAAAGCGGACTGAACACTGAAGCTTTCTTT.

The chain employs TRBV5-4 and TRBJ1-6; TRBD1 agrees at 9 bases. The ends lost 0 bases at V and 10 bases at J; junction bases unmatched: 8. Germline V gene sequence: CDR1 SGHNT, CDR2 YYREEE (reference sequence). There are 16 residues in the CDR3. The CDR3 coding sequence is TGTGCCAGCAGCTTGGCGACAGGGGGATGGAACTCACCCCTCCACTTT. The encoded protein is CASSLATGGWNSPLHF.

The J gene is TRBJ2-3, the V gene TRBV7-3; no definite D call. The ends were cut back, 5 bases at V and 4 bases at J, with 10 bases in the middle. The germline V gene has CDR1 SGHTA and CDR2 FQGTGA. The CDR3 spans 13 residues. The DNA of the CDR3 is TGTGCCAGCAGCCTCGGGCCCCCAGATACGCAGTATTTT. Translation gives CASSLGPPDTQYF.

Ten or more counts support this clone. The CDR3 region has the DNA TGTGCCAGTAGTATAGCAGGGCCGGGGGACGAGCAGTACTTC. This codes for CASSIAGPGDEQYF. The chain carries TRBV19 and TRBJ2-7; tentatively, D is TRBD2 (6 bases). V was cut by 1 base and J by 5 bases, with 12 bases left in between. Germline V CDR1 and CDR2: LNHDA, SQIVND (reference sequence). The CDR3 runs 14 residues.

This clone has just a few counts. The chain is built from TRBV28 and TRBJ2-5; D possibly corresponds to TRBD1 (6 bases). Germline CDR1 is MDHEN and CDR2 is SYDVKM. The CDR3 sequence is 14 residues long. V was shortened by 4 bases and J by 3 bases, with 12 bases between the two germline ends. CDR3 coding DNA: TGTGCCAGCAGTTCCGGACAGATAAAAGAGACCCAGTACTTC. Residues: CASSSGQIKETQYF.

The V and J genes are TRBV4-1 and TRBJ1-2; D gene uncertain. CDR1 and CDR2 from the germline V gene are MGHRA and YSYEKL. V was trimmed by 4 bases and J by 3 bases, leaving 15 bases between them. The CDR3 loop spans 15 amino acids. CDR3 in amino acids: CASSPEGGEHYGYTF. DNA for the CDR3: TGCGCCAGCAGCCCCGAGGGCGGAGAGCACTATGGCTACACCTTC.

The CDR3 sequence: CASSYAGTLQYF. CDR3 in DNA: TGTGCCAGCAGTTACGCCGGGACTTTGCAGTATTTT. The V gene is TRBV6-6, the J gene TRBJ2-3; a possible D gene is TRBD2 (6 bases). Germline V CDR1 and CDR2: MNHNY, SVGAGI (reference sequence). V lost 2 bases and J 11 bases, leaving 11 bases between the germline ends. The CDR3 length is 12 residues.

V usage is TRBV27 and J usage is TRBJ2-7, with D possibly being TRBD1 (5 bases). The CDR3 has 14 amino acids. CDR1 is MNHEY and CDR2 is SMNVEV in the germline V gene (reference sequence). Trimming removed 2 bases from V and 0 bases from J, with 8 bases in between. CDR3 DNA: TGTGCCAGCAGTTTAACTCAGGGCTCCTACGAGCAGTACTTC. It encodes CASSLTQGSYEQYF.

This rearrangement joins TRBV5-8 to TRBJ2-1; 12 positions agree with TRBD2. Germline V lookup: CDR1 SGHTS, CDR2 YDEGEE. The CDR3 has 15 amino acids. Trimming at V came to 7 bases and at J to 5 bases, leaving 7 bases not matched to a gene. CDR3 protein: CASGRLAGVDNEQFF. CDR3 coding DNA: TGTGCCAGCGGAAGACTAGCGGGAGTAGACAATGAGCAGTTCTTC.

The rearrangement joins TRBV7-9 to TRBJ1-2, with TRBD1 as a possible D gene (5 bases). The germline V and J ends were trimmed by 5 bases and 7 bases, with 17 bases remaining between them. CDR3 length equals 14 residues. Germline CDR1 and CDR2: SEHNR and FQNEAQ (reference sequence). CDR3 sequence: CASSAPGLRFGYTF. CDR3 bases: TGTGCCAGCAGCGCGCCGGGACTTCGGTTTGGCTACACCTTC.

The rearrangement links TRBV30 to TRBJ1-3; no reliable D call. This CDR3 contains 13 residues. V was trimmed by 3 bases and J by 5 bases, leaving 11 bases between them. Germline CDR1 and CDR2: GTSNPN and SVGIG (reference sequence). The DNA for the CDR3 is TGTGCCTGGAGCCCGGACTACCGAAACACCATATATTTT. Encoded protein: CAWSPDYRNTIYF.

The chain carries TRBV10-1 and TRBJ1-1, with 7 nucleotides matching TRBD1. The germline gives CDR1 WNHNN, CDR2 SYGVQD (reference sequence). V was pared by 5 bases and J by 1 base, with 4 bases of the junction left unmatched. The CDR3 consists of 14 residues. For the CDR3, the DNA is TGCGCCAGCAGTTTTGGACAGGAGAACACTGAAGCTTTCTTT. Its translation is CASSFGQENTEAFF.

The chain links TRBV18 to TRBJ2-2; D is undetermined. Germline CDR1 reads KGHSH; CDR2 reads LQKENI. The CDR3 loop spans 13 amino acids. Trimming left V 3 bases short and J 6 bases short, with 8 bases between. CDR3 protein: CASSPDSSGELFF. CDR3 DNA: TGTGCCAGCTCACCCGACTCATCCGGGGAGCTGTTTTTT.

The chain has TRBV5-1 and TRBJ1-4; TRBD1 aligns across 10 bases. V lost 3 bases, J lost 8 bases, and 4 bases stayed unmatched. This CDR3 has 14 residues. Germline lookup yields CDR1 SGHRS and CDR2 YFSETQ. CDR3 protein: CASSSPGQGEKLFF. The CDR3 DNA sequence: TGCGCCAGCAGCTCCCCGGGACAGGGGGAAAAACTGTTTTTT.

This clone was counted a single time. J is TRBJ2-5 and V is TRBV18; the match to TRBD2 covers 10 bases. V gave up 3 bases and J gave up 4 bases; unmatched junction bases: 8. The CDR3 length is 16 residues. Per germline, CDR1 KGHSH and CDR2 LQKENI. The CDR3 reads CASSPQAGGPRETQYF. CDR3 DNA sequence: TGTGCCAGCTCACCCCAAGCGGGGGGGCCGCGAGAGACCCAGTACTTC.

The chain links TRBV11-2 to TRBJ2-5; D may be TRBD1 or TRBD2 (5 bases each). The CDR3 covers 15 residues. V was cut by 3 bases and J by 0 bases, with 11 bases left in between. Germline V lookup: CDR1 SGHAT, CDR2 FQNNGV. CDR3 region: CASSFQGRNQETQYF. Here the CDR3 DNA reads TGTGCCAGCAGCTTTCAGGGACGGAACCAAGAGACCCAGTACTTC.

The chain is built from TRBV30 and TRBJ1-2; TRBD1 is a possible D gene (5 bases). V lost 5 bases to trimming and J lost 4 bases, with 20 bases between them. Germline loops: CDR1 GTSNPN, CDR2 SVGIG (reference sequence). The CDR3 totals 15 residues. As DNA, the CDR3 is TGTGCCTGGGGGCAGGGTTCAAACCGACCCTATGGCTACACCTTC. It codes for CAWGQGSNRPYGYTF.

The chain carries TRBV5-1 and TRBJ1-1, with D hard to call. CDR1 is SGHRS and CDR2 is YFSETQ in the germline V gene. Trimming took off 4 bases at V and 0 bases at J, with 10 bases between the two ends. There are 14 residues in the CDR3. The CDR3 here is CASSEGVMNTEAFF. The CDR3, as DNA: TGCGCCAGCAGCGAGGGCGTAATGAACACTGAAGCTTTCTTT.

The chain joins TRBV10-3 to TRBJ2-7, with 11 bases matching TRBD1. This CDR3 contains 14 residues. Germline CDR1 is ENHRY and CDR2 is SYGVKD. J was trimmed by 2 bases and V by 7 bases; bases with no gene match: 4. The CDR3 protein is CAITPGQGAYEQYF. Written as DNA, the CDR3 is TGTGCCATCACCCCGGGACAGGGGGCCTACGAGCAGTACTTC.